The rows below give T cell receptor beta chains drawn from one sample of a study of T cell responses to AZD1222 COVID-19 vaccine. TCRdb keeps only in-frame clones here, not all; method: immunoSEQ multiplex PCR. The profile shows about 84,000 clones, roughly 85% of them singletons. The source was peripheral blood, collected 28 days after the second AZD1222 dose. Every receptor here comes from an adult who received the AZD1222 COVID-19 vaccine. The CDR3 runs from the conserved cysteine through the conserved F or W. Expanded clones are given a class, and other clones once, few, many or no size at all.

size | J | V | CDR3
- | TRBJ1-2 | TRBV5-4 | CASSPGGTRGYTF
- | TRBJ1-1 | TRBV30 | CAWSLGGSVTEAFF
- | TRBJ1-6 | TRBV7-2 | CASSPRAFRDRYNSPLHF
- | TRBJ1-2 | TRBV15 | CATSRDGQGDGYTF
- | TRBJ2-7 | TRBV2 | CASSDPYEQYF
- | TRBJ1-3 | TRBV4-1 | CASRQEDISGNTIYF
- | TRBJ2-2 | TRBV28 | CASSLLQRGTGELFF
once | TRBJ2-2 | TRBV10-3 | CAISESRTGELFF
- | TRBJ2-2 | TRBV5-4 | CASSYPGVTGELFF
- | TRBJ2-7 | TRBV11-3 | CASSLEAGSAQYF